This TCR beta chain is from a study of T cell repertoires in cytomegalovirus infection. Across the study: Selection of CMV epitopes for the study included recently identified HLA-C-restricted and well-studied HLA-B-restricted ones. Both CMV infection and a matching HLA type were indicated by public TCR beta signatures.

TCRdb independently ran MiXCR on the reads; one entry per CDR3 protein. There are about 830,000 distinct CDR3 sequences in the sample; 32% occur only once, and around 12% lies in the top ten. This CDR3 has 15 residues. V shed 5 bases, J shed 2 bases, and the junction held 6 bases outside the gene matches. In germline, CDR1 is SGHVS, CDR2 FNYEAQ. This clonotype has a count of ten or more. Its antigen is undetermined. Study conclusions and caveats: Carriers of CMV and the relevant HLA type were discriminated by public TCR beta frequency. The ex vivo response was dominated by HLA-C-restricted CMV-specific TCR beta clonotypes.

The receptor's source is a human donor in good health (CMV status not recorded). Some clones in this sample may be carry-over from other donors' samples. The chain links TRBV7-6 to TRBJ2-3, with 8 bases that match TRBD2. Sequencing used cultured CD8+ T cells from PBMCs, obtained from culture after CMV antigen stimulation. CDR3 sequence reads: CASSRGGHPTDTQYF. CDR3 sequence (DNA): TGTGCCAGCAGCCGCGGGGGGCATCCCACAGATACGCAGTATTTT.